The clone carrying this T cell receptor (beta chain) was seen a few times. Its target is unknown. This record comes from a study of radiotherapy plus CTLA-4 blockade in lung cancer. Assay: immunoSEQ multiplex PCR; the TCRdb copy retains only in-frame clones and omits some. The sample lists some 37,000 clones; over 70% were seen once. Findings and caveats of the study: Blood TCR clones of tumor origin expanded after radiotherapy plus ipilimumab. Per reports, early blood T cell clone dynamics, plus interferon-beta, forecast response most strongly.

The V gene's germline CDR1 is SGHTA and CDR2 FQGNSA. This CDR3 contains 14 residues. V was pared by 1 base and J by 5 bases, with 11 bases between. This TCR was recovered from a human donor with non-small cell lung cancer who had stable disease on radiotherapy plus ipilimumab. The genes are TRBV7-2 and TRBJ1-1, with D possibly being TRBD1 (5 bases). The specimen comprised peripheral blood, sampled from a patient treated with radiotherapy plus ipilimumab. The CDR3 DNA sequence: TGTGCCAGCAGCTTAGACAACCGGGGGACTGAAGCTTTCTTT. It specifies CASSLDNRGTEAFF.